These T cell receptor beta chains were read from a single sample in a study of blood T cell repertoires in COVID-19. The method was immunoSEQ multiplex PCR; TCRdb's version includes in-frame clones alone and lacks a portion of them. Here the sample spans 50,000 to 75,000 clones, 70% to 80% being singletons. Sequenced: peripheral blood. These receptors were collected from a man between 60 and 70 years old with acute or convalescent COVID-19. Both conserved end residues are part of each CDR3. Not all rows give a size; the values are once, few, many and, for expanded clones, a class.

j_call,v_call,clone_size,cdr3_aa
TRBJ2-7,TRBV10-2,NA,CATAAGDYEQYF
TRBJ2-6,TRBV7-3,NA,CASSPLFAGASGETGANVLTF
TRBJ2-3,TRBV6-4,NA,CASSDPLAGPLRPDTQYF
TRBJ2-3,TRBV6-4,few,CASSDSGTGGTDTQYF
TRBJ1-5,TRBV12-3/TRBV12-4,NA,CASSSSGQPQHF
TRBJ2-2,TRBV6-2/TRBV6-3,NA,CASSLLAGGGELFF
TRBJ2-2,TRBV2,NA,CASSELRLAVTGELFF
TRBJ2-7,TRBV3-1/TRBV3-2,NA,CASSPGLAGYEQYF
TRBJ2-7,TRBV5-5,NA,CASSLFVSRNEQYF
TRBJ2-7,TRBV2,NA,CATTDRGTSYEQYF
TRBJ1-5,TRBV2,few,CASSERRPQNSNQPQHF
TRBJ1-5,TRBV20-1,NA,CSASGGGNQPQHF
TRBJ2-4,TRBV27,once,CASSPNRGVAKNIQYF
TRBJ2-3,TRBV6-6,NA,CASSYDQTGEDTQYF
TRBJ1-1,TRBV29-1,NA,CSAPSQGYTEAFF
TRBJ2-1,TRBV10-3,NA,CAISDGQGSYNEQFF
TRBJ2-7,TRBV9,NA,CASTRTGDSYEQYF
TRBJ2-7,TRBV11-2,NA,CASSLYYEQYF
TRBJ1-1,TRBV28,NA,CASSLGTSGSPNTEAFF
TRBJ2-3,TRBV29-1,NA,CSVELAGGRDTQYF
TRBJ1-1,TRBV27,NA,CASSLLGQRNTEAFF
TRBJ1-3,TRBV10-3,NA,CATLSRGSGNTIYF
TRBJ2-3,TRBV19,NA,CASSDRARTDTQYF
TRBJ2-2,TRBV15,NA,CATSTGTSGSTGELFF
TRBJ2-1,TRBV24-1,NA,CATSDHGTSGRARSSYNEQFF
TRBJ2-1,TRBV7-3,NA,CASSLNPGQGRYNEQFF
TRBJ2-5,TRBV12-5,NA,CARGLATKETQYF
TRBJ1-6,TRBV5-5,once,CASSIARDRMDSPLHF
TRBJ2-7,TRBV6-5,NA,CASMRDYEQYF
TRBJ2-1,TRBV5-1,NA,CASSVGLATRNEQFF
TRBJ2-3,TRBV23-1,NA,CASSLTGGRWHF
TRBJ1-4,TRBV29-1,once,CSVNSGGGEKLFF
TRBJ2-7,TRBV27,NA,CASRLRGGGGREQYF
TRBJ1-2,TRBV7-9,many,CASSLTGGGYTF
TRBJ2-5,TRBV11-3,NA,CASSSRQGEGETQYF
TRBJ2-3,TRBV5-1,NA,CASSLVDSPDTQYF
TRBJ1-3,TRBV6-1,NA,CASSYGNTIYF
TRBJ1-1,TRBV28,NA,CASSFGFNRGRGTEAFF
TRBJ2-3,TRBV24-1,NA,CATSGGTGSNTDTQYF
TRBJ2-2,TRBV6-4,NA,CASSEEGLPSGGELFF
TRBJ2-7,TRBV7-2,few,CASSLEPYWAGEYEQYF
TRBJ2-1,TRBV28,once,CASGRLASSYNEQFF
TRBJ1-5,TRBV18,once,CASSPQGSQPQHF
TRBJ2-7,TRBV2,NA,CASTEDSYNNYEQYF
TRBJ2-5,TRBV27,NA,CASSHRTGAQETQYF
TRBJ1-6,TRBV7-2,NA,CASSRKDTNSPLHF